This T cell receptor (beta chain) is drawn from a study of blood T cell repertoires in COVID-19. The V segment lost 4 bases and the J segment 4 bases; nucleotides outside the gene matches: 10. This CDR3 comprises 15 residues. CDR1 SGHNT and CDR2 YYREEE come from the germline V gene (reference sequence). TCRdb's table, derived via immunoSEQ multiplex PCR, lists solely in-frame clones and lacks some. Of approximately 250,000 clones listed, 88% are singletons. This clonotype was obtained from a woman under 40 who had recovered from COVID-19. The sequencing input was PBMCs or T cells enriched from blood (not recorded which). This chain connects TRBV5-4 to TRBJ1-1, with TRBD1 matching 7 bases. Here the CDR3 reads CASSEVQGLGTEAFF. In DNA, the CDR3 is TGTGCCAGCAGCGAAGTACAGGGGCTGGGCACTGAAGCTTTCTTT.